This TCR beta chain derives from a study of blood T cell repertoires in COVID-19. The wider study: Some COVID-19 samples were acute and others convalescent; all came from the United States, Italy and Spain. In each case, the material was cDNA or gDNA derived from T cells, B-cell-depleted T cells, or PBMCs.

This CDR3 comprises 13 residues. Germline V lookup: CDR1 MNHEY, CDR2 SVGEGT. V lost 6 bases, J lost 4 bases, and 13 bases lay in between. Some clones are missing from TCRdb's copy, which holds only in-frame ones; the method was immunoSEQ multiplex PCR. The sample lists under 250,000 clones; over 75% were seen once. The specimen was peripheral blood. The chain combines TRBV6-2 or TRBV6-3 with TRBJ2-7; D might be TRBD1 (6 bases). This clonotype was sampled from a man aged 25 to 40 who had recovered from COVID-19. The DNA for the CDR3 is TGTGCCAGCAGCGCCGGGACACAGTACGAGCAGTACTTC. Translated: CASSAGTQYEQYF.